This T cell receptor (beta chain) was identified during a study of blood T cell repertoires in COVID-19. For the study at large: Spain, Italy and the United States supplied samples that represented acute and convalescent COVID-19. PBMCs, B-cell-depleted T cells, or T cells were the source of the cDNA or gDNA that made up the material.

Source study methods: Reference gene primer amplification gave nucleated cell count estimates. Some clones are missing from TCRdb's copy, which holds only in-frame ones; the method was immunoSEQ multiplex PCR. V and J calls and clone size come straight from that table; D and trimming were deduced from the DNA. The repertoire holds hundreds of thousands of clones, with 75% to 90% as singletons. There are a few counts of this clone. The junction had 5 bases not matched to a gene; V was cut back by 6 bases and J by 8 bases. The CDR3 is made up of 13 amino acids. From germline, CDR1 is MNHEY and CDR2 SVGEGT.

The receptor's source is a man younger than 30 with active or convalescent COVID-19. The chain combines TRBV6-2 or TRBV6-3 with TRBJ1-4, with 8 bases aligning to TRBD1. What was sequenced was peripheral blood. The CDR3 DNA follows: TGTGCCAGCAGCCGGGACAGGCTGGAAAAACTGTTTTTT. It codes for CASSRDRLEKLFF.